The T cell receptor beta chain described here comes from a study of cytomegalovirus exposure and HLA in healthy donors. About the research overall: One earlier analysis, a look at 150 million to 200 million T cells, found approximately 120 million unique TCR beta sequences. Whole-study findings and limits: As a later analysis revealed, most CMV-associated TCR beta chains appeared HLA-restricted. Roughly 170 TCR beta chains were listed as cytomegalovirus-associated. In an earlier analysis, productive rearrangement rates for most beta V segments clustered near 87% or 30%.

The PCR was carried out with 60 Vbeta primers and 13 Jbeta primers. Produced via immunoSEQ multiplex PCR; TCRdb's table is partial and in-frame only. The repertoire consists of under 200,000 clones, with about 13% occurring once and the leading ten covering approximately 8.4%. The germline CDR1 and CDR2 sequences are SQVTM and ANQGSEA. This CDR3 region has 13 residues. Trimming shortened V by 8 bases and J by 6 bases, and 20 bases separated the two germline ends. This clone turned up a few times. Its specificity is unknown. The sequenced material came from PBMCs. The genes are TRBV29-1 and TRBJ2-7, with D uncertain. The source of this sequence is a man in his fifties or sixties in good health and CMV-seropositive. CDR3: CSTPVVSTAEQYF. CDR3 nucleotides: TGCAGCACCCCTGTGGTTAGCACGGCCGAGCAGTACTTC.